Shown below are 27 T cell receptor beta chains from a single sample sequenced in a study of shared clonotypes between healthy human individuals. Profiling relied on immunoSEQ multiplex PCR, and the TCRdb table lists in-frame clones only, not all of them. The table includes 2,500,000 or so clones, roughly 93% detected once. Source material: naive CD4+ T cells from PBMCs. Subset: CD45RA+ positively selected. The receptors here all came from a man younger than 35 in good health. Some clones in this sample may be carry-over from other donors' samples.

The chain carries TRBV27 and TRBJ1-5; D remains unclear. CDR3 length: 17 residues. V lost 4 bases to trimming and J lost 4 bases, with 20 bases between them. Germline V CDR1 and CDR2: MNHEY, SMNVEV (reference sequence). The CDR3 region is CASSSGQVSLQNQPQHF. The CDR3 DNA is TGTGCCAGCAGTTCCGGGCAGGTCTCCCTCCAGAATCAGCCCCAGCATTTT.

The chain employs TRBV18 and TRBJ2-2; D is undetermined. The germline CDR1 and CDR2 sequences are KGHSH and LQKENI. This CDR3 has 15 residues. The V and J ends lost 0 bases and 2 bases respectively, with 7 bases between them. This CDR3 is CASSPPGINTGELFF. The CDR3 region has the DNA TGTGCCAGCTCACCACCCGGAATTAACACCGGGGAGCTGTTTTTT.

The genes are TRBV6-5 and TRBJ1-2; 9 nucleotides align to TRBD1. The CDR3 runs to 16 residues. The V gene end was trimmed by 4 bases and the J gene end by 4 bases; junction bases not matched to a gene: 10. The germline gives CDR1 MNHEY, CDR2 SVGAGI. Here the CDR3 reads CASSSQGALLFYGYTF. In nucleotides, the CDR3 is TGTGCCAGCAGTTCACAGGGGGCTCTTTTGTTCTATGGCTACACCTTC.

The chain joins TRBV5-1 to TRBJ1-6; TRBD1 aligns across 8 bases. Germline V CDR1 and CDR2: SGHRS, YFSETQ. V gave up 4 bases and J gave up 13 bases; unmatched junction bases: 19. The CDR3 extends over 17 amino acids. CDR3 bases: TGCGCCAGCAGCCGGGAGGGGACAGGACTCGGAAGTTCGCCCCTCCACTTT. It specifies CASSREGTGLGSSPLHF.

V gene TRBV10-3 combines with J gene TRBJ2-7; 11 nucleotides line up with TRBD1. V lost 11 bases and J lost 4; bases outside the gene matches: 22. This CDR3 is 18 amino acids long. Germline V lookup: CDR1 ENHRY, CDR2 SYGVKD. In DNA form, the CDR3 reads TGTGCCTTGCGCCCGGGACAGGGGGTCCCCTTTCTGATTTACGAGCAGTACTTC. The encoded protein is CALRPGQGVPFLIYEQYF.

V and J are TRBV5-1 and TRBJ2-5; possibly TRBD1 for D (6 bases). The CDR3 is made up of 15 amino acids. Germline assignment: CDR1 SGHRS and CDR2 YFSETQ. V was clipped by 0 bases and J by 0 bases, with 9 bases between them. The CDR3, as DNA: TGCGCCAGCAGCTTGGCCGGGACACACCAAGAGACCCAGTACTTC. Its translation is CASSLAGTHQETQYF.

The chain recombines TRBV11-2 with TRBJ2-5, with no clear D. Germline CDR1 SGHAT, CDR2 FQNNGV. The CDR3 runs 11 residues. The V end lost 5 bases, the J end lost 4 bases, and 5 bases lay between the germline ends. The CDR3 DNA reads as TGTGCCAGCAGCGCCCTAGAGACCCAGTACTTC. Translation gives CASSALETQYF.

V and J are TRBV10-3 and TRBJ2-3, with no clear D. The CDR3 is 15 residues long. The V end was cut by 2 bases, the J end by 0 bases, with 9 bases between. Germline lookup yields CDR1 ENHRY and CDR2 SYGVKD. The DNA of the CDR3 is TGTGCCATCAGTGAGAACTCCATAAGCACAGATACGCAGTATTTT. It translates to CAISENSISTDTQYF.

The J gene is TRBJ2-1, the V gene TRBV29-1; 7 bases are shared with TRBD2. The CDR3 extends over 15 amino acids. CDR1 is SQVTM and CDR2 is ANQGSEA in the germline V gene. The V gene end was trimmed by 4 bases and the J gene end by 2 bases; junction bases not matched to a gene: 8. The DNA of the CDR3 is TGCAGCGTTGGTAGGCGGGAGAGAACCTACAATGAGCAGTTCTTC. This sequence encodes CSVGRRERTYNEQFF.

This clone was seen only once. The rearrangement joins TRBV19 to TRBJ1-3; 9 bases are shared with TRBD1. The CDR3 consists of 15 residues. V shed 5 bases, J shed 3 bases, and the junction held 5 bases outside the gene matches. Germline-derived CDR1 and CDR2 are LNHDA and SQIVND (reference sequence). The CDR3 coding sequence is TGTGCCAGTAGTCCGCGGGACAGGGTTGGAAACACCATATATTTT. Its translation is CASSPRDRVGNTIYF. Based on the CDR3 plus reference TRBV19 and TRBJ1-3, the full variable domain is DGGITQSPKYLFRKEGQNVTLSCEQNLNHDAMYWYRQDPGQGLRLIYYSQIVNDFQKGDIAEGYSVSREKKESFPLTVTSAQKNPTAFYLCASSPRDRVGNTIYFGEGSWLTVV.

The V gene is TRBV9, the J gene TRBJ1-1; no firm D call. V lost 1 base and J 2 bases, leaving 12 bases between the germline ends. Germline V lookup: CDR1 SGDLS, CDR2 YYNGEE. The CDR3 runs 15 residues. The CDR3, as DNA: TGTGCCAGCAGCGTACAGACGGGTTTTAACACTGAAGCTTTCTTT. Translation gives CASSVQTGFNTEAFF.

J is TRBJ2-1 and V is TRBV5-6, with TRBD1 matching 8 bases. CDR1 and CDR2 (germline): SGHDT, YYEEEE. The V segment lost 2 bases and the J segment 3 bases; nucleotides outside the gene matches: 7. The length of the CDR3 is 16 residues. The CDR3 bases are TGTGCCAGCAGCTTAAATCAGGGGGCATTCTACAATGAGCAGTTCTTC. It translates to CASSLNQGAFYNEQFF.

Here the CDR3 DNA reads TGTGCCAGCAGCCTCGGGCGTTCCGGCCCCTACGAGCAGTACTTC. Translation gives CASSLGRSGPYEQYF. The V and J genes are TRBV7-9 and TRBJ2-7; D not certain. CDR1 is SEHNR and CDR2 is FQNEAQ in the germline V gene (reference sequence). Trimming took off 5 bases at V and 2 bases at J, with 16 bases between the two ends. The CDR3 spans 15 residues.

V usage is TRBV11-2 and J usage is TRBJ1-1, with unresolved D. Germline V CDR1 and CDR2: SGHAT, FQNNGV. The CDR3 has 15 residues. V lost 4 bases, J lost 3 bases, and 15 bases lay in between. The CDR3 loop is CASSSGPKKYTEAFF. The CDR3, as DNA: TGTGCCAGCAGCTCCGGCCCCAAGAAATACACTGAAGCTTTCTTT.

In regard to this clone: Additional DNA sequences in this sample encode the identical CDR3. In nucleotides, the CDR3 is TGTGCCAGCAGATCTGGGGGGAGCAATCAGCCCCAGCATTTT. Translating it yields CASRSGGSNQPQHF. The J gene is TRBJ1-5, the V gene TRBV28, with D possibly matching TRBD1 (5 bases). The CDR3 extends over 14 amino acids. Trimming pared 6 bases from V and 1 base from J, leaving 10 bases between. Germline V CDR1 and CDR2: MDHEN, SYDVKM.

The V gene is TRBV27, the J gene TRBJ1-2; 7 bases are a match to TRBD1. With 3 bases clipped from V and 8 bases from J, the junction kept 12 bases outside the gene matches. The CDR3 totals 15 residues. CDR1 is MNHEY and CDR2 is SMNVEV in the germline V gene (reference sequence). CDR3 in amino acids: CASSFDREGSGGYTF. The CDR3 nucleotides are TGTGCCAGCAGTTTCGACAGGGAAGGCTCTGGCGGCTACACCTTC.

This clone was seen a few times. The sample contains more than one DNA sequence encoding this CDR3. The chain carries TRBV6-5 and TRBJ1-1; 7 nucleotides match TRBD1. Germline V CDR1 and CDR2: MNHEY, SVGAGI. This CDR3 spans 12 amino acids. The V gene end was trimmed by 2 bases and the J gene end by 10 bases; junction bases not matched to a gene: 4. CDR3 DNA: TGTGCCAGCAGTTACAAGACAGGGAGAGCTTTCTTT. Its translation: CASSYKTGRAFF.

V and J are TRBV11-2 and TRBJ2-3; 10 positions match TRBD2. The ends lost 3 bases at V and 0 bases at J; junction bases unmatched: 6. Germline CDR1 reads SGHAT; CDR2 reads FQNNGV. This CDR3 has 17 residues. The CDR3 sequence: CASSLDLAGGSTDTQYF. In nucleotides, the CDR3 is TGTGCCAGCAGCTTGGACTTAGCGGGAGGTAGCACAGATACGCAGTATTTT.

CDR3 loop: CASSYRQTNTEAFF. As DNA, the CDR3 is TGTGCCAGCAGTTACCGGCAGACGAACACTGAAGCTTTCTTT. The chain carries TRBV6-6 and TRBJ1-1; D uncertain. Trimming stripped 2 bases from V and 1 base from J, with 8 bases between. CDR1 MNHNY and CDR2 SVGAGI come from the germline V gene (reference sequence). The CDR3 sequence is 14 residues long.

A single count supports this clone. This chain uses TRBV7-2 with TRBJ2-7, with a weak D call TRBD1 (6 bases). V lost 6 bases and J 0 bases, leaving 9 bases between the germline ends. The CDR3 is made up of 13 amino acids. Germline V gene sequence: CDR1 SGHTA, CDR2 FQGNSA. The CDR3 DNA reads as TGTGCCAGCAGTTCCAGGGGCTCCTACGAGCAGTACTTC. It is translated as CASSSRGSYEQYF.

This chain uses TRBV28 with TRBJ2-1; D possibly corresponds to TRBD1 (5 bases). The germline V gene encodes CDR1 MDHEN and CDR2 SYDVKM. Trimming removed 5 bases at V and 6 bases at J, with 11 bases between. CDR3 length: 13 residues. This CDR3 is CASSPGQTNEQFF. The CDR3 nucleotides read TGTGCCAGCAGTCCCGGACAAACCAATGAGCAGTTCTTC.

This clone was counted between two and nine times. Other DNA sequences in the sample encode the same CDR3. This rearrangement joins TRBV28 to TRBJ1-5, with unresolved D. V gave up 5 bases and J gave up 4 bases, with 3 bases separating them. The CDR3 runs to 11 residues. CDR1 is MDHEN, CDR2 SYDVKM, per germline. The CDR3 coding sequence is TGTGCCAGCAGTGGTAATCAGCCCCAGCATTTT. Encoded protein: CASSGNQPQHF.

This chain links TRBV2 with TRBJ1-4; D ambiguous. Germline V gene sequence: CDR1 SNHLY, CDR2 FYNNEI. The CDR3 spans 13 residues. V lost 4 bases, J lost 6 bases, and 9 bases lay in between. The CDR3 here is CASSVESDEKLFF. The DNA of the CDR3 is TGTGCCAGCAGTGTTGAGAGCGATGAAAAACTGTTTTTT.

The V call is TRBV7-9, the J call TRBJ1-4; 9 positions match TRBD1. V was clipped by 4 bases and J by 0 bases; unmatched bases: 12. The CDR3 has 19 amino acids. CDR1 and CDR2 (germline): SEHNR, FQNEAQ (reference sequence). CDR3 nucleotides: TGTGCCAGCAGCTCCCCGTCCACAGGGGGCCCTGCAACTAATGAAAAACTGTTTTTT. Protein product: CASSSPSTGGPATNEKLFF.

V and J are TRBV7-2 and TRBJ2-1; TRBD1 matches 12 bases. Germline V lookup: CDR1 SGHTA, CDR2 FQGNSA. V gave up 5 bases and J gave up 3 bases; unmatched junction bases: 5. The CDR3 spans 16 residues. The CDR3 DNA reads TGTGCCAGCAGCGGGGGACAGGGGGCGTACTACAATGAGCAGTTCTTC. Translating it yields CASSGGQGAYYNEQFF.

The rearrangement joins TRBV5-1 to TRBJ2-1; D perhaps matches TRBD2 (6 bases). Per germline, CDR1 SGHRS and CDR2 YFSETQ. The ends were cut back, 3 bases at V and 1 base at J, with 14 bases in the middle. This CDR3 is 16 amino acids long. The chain's CDR3 is CASSSSGTQSYNEQFF. The CDR3 DNA is TGCGCCAGCAGCTCCTCCGGGACTCAATCCTACAATGAGCAGTTCTTC.

V usage is TRBV11-1 and J usage is TRBJ2-1, with 10 bases that match TRBD2. The CDR3 has 17 amino acids. Per germline, CDR1 SGHAT and CDR2 FQDESV (reference sequence). V lost 5 bases, J lost 4 bases, and 11 bases stayed unmatched. The CDR3 DNA reads as TGTGCCAGCAGCCTCAGAAGGCTAGCGGGAGATTACAATGAGCAGTTCTTC. Amino acid sequence: CASSLRRLAGDYNEQFF.